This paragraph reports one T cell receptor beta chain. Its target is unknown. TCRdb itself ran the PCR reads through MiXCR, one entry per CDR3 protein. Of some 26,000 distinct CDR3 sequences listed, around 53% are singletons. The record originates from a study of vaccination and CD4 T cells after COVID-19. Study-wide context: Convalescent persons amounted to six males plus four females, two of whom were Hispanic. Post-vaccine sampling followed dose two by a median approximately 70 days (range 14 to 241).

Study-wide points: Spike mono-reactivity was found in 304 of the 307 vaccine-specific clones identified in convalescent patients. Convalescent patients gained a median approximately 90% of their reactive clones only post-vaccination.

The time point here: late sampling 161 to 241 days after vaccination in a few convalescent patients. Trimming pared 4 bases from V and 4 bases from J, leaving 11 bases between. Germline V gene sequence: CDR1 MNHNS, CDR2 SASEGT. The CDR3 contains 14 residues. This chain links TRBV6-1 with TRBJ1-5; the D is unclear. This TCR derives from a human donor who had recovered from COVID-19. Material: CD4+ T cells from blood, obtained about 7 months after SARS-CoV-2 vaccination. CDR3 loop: CASSGEDGNQPQHF. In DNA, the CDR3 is TGTGCCAGCAGTGGGGAAGATGGAAATCAGCCCCAGCATTTT.